This T cell receptor (beta chain) was recorded in a study of blood T cell repertoires in COVID-19. About the research overall: Specimens from acute and convalescent COVID-19 originated in the United States, Italy and Spain.

As processed by the authors: Cell counts per sample came from amplifying reference gene primers. The assay was immunoSEQ multiplex PCR, and TCRdb's table has in-frame clones only and misses some. V and J calls and clone size are given by that table; D and trimming were obtained from the DNA. The data contain around 220,000 clones, around 86% of them seen just once; the ten biggest clones take up 10%. Seattle patients were enrolled during active infection and followed longitudinally. This receptor was identified in a woman aged 45-65 years with COVID-19, enrolled during active disease. Sequences were obtained from peripheral blood.

CDR3 DNA sequence: TGTGCCAGCAGCTTATACAGGTTGAACACTGAAGCTTTCTTT. Translating gives CASSLYRLNTEAFF. V gene TRBV5-6 combines with J gene TRBJ1-1; maybe TRBD1 (5 bases). The V gene's germline CDR1 is SGHDT and CDR2 YYEEEE. The CDR3 consists of 14 residues. Trimming removed 2 bases from V and 0 bases from J, with 8 bases in between.